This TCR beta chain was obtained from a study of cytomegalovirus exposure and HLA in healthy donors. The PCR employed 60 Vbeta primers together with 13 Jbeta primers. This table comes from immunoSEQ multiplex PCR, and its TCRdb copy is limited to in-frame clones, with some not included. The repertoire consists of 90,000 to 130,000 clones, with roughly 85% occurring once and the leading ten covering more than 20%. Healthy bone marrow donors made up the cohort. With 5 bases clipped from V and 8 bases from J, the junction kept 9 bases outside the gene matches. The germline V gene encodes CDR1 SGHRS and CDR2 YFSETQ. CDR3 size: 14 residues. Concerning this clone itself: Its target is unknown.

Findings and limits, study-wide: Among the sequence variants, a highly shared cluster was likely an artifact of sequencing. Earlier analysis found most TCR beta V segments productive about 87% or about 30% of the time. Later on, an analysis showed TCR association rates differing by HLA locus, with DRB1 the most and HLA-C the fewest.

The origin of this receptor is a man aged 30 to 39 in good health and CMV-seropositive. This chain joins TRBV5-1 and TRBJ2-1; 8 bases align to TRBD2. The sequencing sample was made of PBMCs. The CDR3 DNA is TGCGCCAGCAGTCCAACTAGCGGCGGCGATGAGCAGTTCTTC. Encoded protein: CASSPTSGGDEQFF.